These 19 T cell receptor beta chains share one sample of origin, sequenced in a study of regulatory T cells in long-lasting Graves disease. Time point described: persistent/refractory GD, antithyroid drugs over 5 years with positive TRAb. RNA from PBMCs was the source of the TCR library. According to the study, TCR beta libraries were built with iRepertoire HTBI primers and CDR3-region Arm-PCR. Each CDR3 protein gets one entry after TCRdb re-called the multiplex PCR reads with MiXCR. The sample shows about 660,000 distinct CDR3 sequences, around 30% of them seen only once. This sample comprised peripheral blood mononuclear cells (PBMCs), obtained when the disease was refractory, from a patient treated with antithyroid drugs. These TCRs come from a female donor with Graves disease.

Comments on this clonotype: This may be a read error, as it is one base from a much larger clone. The J gene is TRBJ1-4, the V gene TRBV28; no definite D call. Germline V CDR1 and CDR2: MDHEN, SYDVKM. There are 15 residues in the CDR3. This CDR3 is CASSFMNHGNEELFF. CDR3 DNA sequence: TGTGCCAGCAGTTTCATGAACCACGGGAATGAAGAACTGTTTTTT.

This clonotype was recorded a few times. V gene TRBV6-5 combines with J gene TRBJ1-5, with TRBD1 matching 9 bases. Germline values: CDR1 MNHEY, CDR2 SVGAGI. The CDR3 contains 17 residues. V was clipped by 0 bases and J by 5 bases; unmatched bases: 8. CDR3 nucleotides: TGTGCCAGCAGTTACTCGACCCCGGGACAGGGTTATCAGCCCCAGCATTTT. Its protein is CASSYSTPGQGYQPQHF.

The chain uses TRBV4-1 and TRBJ1-4; TRBD1 is a possible D gene (5 bases). The CDR3 consists of 16 residues. Germline V gives CDR1 MGHRA, CDR2 YSYEKL. Trimming removed 0 bases from V and 3 bases from J, with 11 bases in between. The CDR3 sequence: CASSQDKDRSNEKLFF. For the CDR3, the DNA is TGCGCCAGCAGCCAAGATAAAGACAGATCTAATGAAAAACTGTTTTTT.

This clonotype appeared many times. The gene calls are TRBV28 and TRBJ1-4, with 11 bases that match TRBD1. Germline assignment: CDR1 MDHEN and CDR2 SYDVKM. The trim removed 5 bases at V and 8 bases at J, leaving 10 bases unmatched. CDR3 length: 16 amino acids. The CDR3 protein is CASSVIIGTGGEKLFF. As DNA, the CDR3 is TGTGCCAGCAGTGTAATAATCGGGACAGGGGGAGAAAAACTGTTTTTT.

The V and J genes are TRBV6-1 and TRBJ1-3, with D unresolved. V was cut by 4 bases and J by 0 bases, with 13 bases left in between. Germline loops: CDR1 MNHNS, CDR2 SASEGT. The CDR3 sequence is 16 residues long. CDR3 DNA: TGTGCCAGCAGTGCAGACGGACCGAACTCTGGAAACACCATATATTTT. Its protein is CASSADGPNSGNTIYF.

V and J are TRBV3-1 and TRBJ2-5, with 10 bases lining up with TRBD2. The CDR3 is 16 amino acids. V dropped 5 bases and J dropped 3; count of bases not matched to a gene: 9. Germline assignment: CDR1 LGHDT and CDR2 YNNKEL (reference sequence). The CDR3 DNA reads as TGTGCCAGCAGCTACGTCCCGGGACTAGCGAAAGAGACCCAGTACTTC. It specifies CASSYVPGLAKETQYF.

The CDR3 nucleotides read TGCAGCGTCCCGGCGGGGGCAGGCGAGCAGTACTTC. Protein product: CSVPAGAGEQYF. The gene calls are TRBV29-1 and TRBJ2-7, with D maybe TRBD2 (7 bases). Deletions cut 6 bases from V and 6 bases from J, with 15 bases between. The CDR3 loop spans 12 amino acids. Germline lookup yields CDR1 SQVTM and CDR2 ANQGSEA.

This clonotype was recorded a few times. The chain carries TRBV2 and TRBJ2-1; TRBD2 agrees at 13 bases. The germline CDR1 and CDR2 sequences are SNHLY and FYNNEI. The ends lost 0 bases at V and 6 bases at J; junction bases unmatched: 5. The CDR3 sequence is 17 residues long. CDR3 coding DNA: TGTGCCAGCAGTGAAGCCACTAGCGGGAGGGCCGGCAATGAGCAGTTCTTC. It translates to CASSEATSGRAGNEQFF.

This clonotype was counted between two and nine times. The CDR3: CASSPWGDGYTF. CDR3 DNA sequence: TGCGCCAGCAGCCCCTGGGGGGACGGCTACACCTTC. The chain is built from TRBV5-1 and TRBJ1-2, with D possibly TRBD1 on 5 matching bases. This CDR3 region has 12 residues. V shed 4 bases and J shed 8 bases, with 12 bases lying between them. The germline gives CDR1 SGHRS, CDR2 YFSETQ.

This clonotype was seen a handful of times. V and J are TRBV18 and TRBJ1-1; D remains unclear. This CDR3 has 14 residues. Germline V gene sequence: CDR1 KGHSH, CDR2 LQKENI. The germline V and J ends were trimmed by 1 base and 0 bases, with 6 bases remaining between them. CDR3 DNA sequence: TGTGCCAGCTCACCACAGTCCATGAACACTGAAGCTTTCTTT. Encoded protein: CASSPQSMNTEAFF. Using reference TRBV18 and TRBJ1-1 for the parts outside the CDR3, the full variable domain is NAGVMQNPRHLVRRRGQEARLRCSPMKGHSHVYWYRQLPEEGLKFMVYLQKENIIDESGMPKERFSAEFPKEGPSILRIQQVVRGDSAAYFCASSPQSMNTEAFFGQGTRLTVV.

This clonotype was counted at least ten times. The chain combines TRBV28 with TRBJ2-7; 7 bases align to TRBD2. J lost 0 bases, V lost 8 bases, and 19 bases had no gene match. CDR3 length equals 18 residues. Germline values: CDR1 MDHEN, CDR2 SYDVKM. CDR3 residues: CASRWEGSGPSPSYEQYF. For the CDR3, the DNA is TGTGCCAGCCGCTGGGAGGGTAGCGGGCCGTCCCCCTCCTACGAGCAGTACTTC.

V and J are TRBV18 and TRBJ2-1; TRBD2 might be the D (6 bases). This CDR3 region has 13 residues. Germline V gene sequence: CDR1 KGHSH, CDR2 LQKENI. With 3 bases removed from V and 5 bases from J, the gap between germline ends came to 8 bases. The CDR3 sequence: CASSPGLNNEQFF. The CDR3 nucleotides read TGTGCCAGCTCACCCGGACTAAACAATGAGCAGTTCTTC.

In this sample, this clonotype turned up a few times. The chain employs TRBV20-1 and TRBJ1-2; 10 bases fit TRBD1. CDR1 is DFQATT and CDR2 is SNEGSKA in the germline V gene (reference sequence). The ends lost 5 bases at V and 8 bases at J; junction bases unmatched: 11. This CDR3 has 14 residues. This CDR3 is CSALGQGYLSGYTF. Here the CDR3 DNA reads TGCAGTGCTTTGGGACAGGGGTATCTTTCGGGCTACACCTTC.

This clonotype was seen only a few times. The chain recombines TRBV3-1 with TRBJ2-7; D call uncertain. Trimming removed 2 bases from V and 3 bases from J, with 5 bases in between. The CDR3 has 12 residues. In germline, CDR1 is LGHDT, CDR2 YNNKEL (reference sequence). CDR3: CASSQLNYEQYF. The CDR3, as DNA: TGTGCCAGCAGCCAATTGAACTACGAGCAGTACTTC.

This chain uses TRBV7-9 with TRBJ1-2; no firm D call. V lost 6 bases, J lost 10 bases, and 12 bases lay in between. This CDR3 spans 11 amino acids. Looked up from germline, CDR1 is SEHNR and CDR2 is FQNEAQ (reference sequence). Here the CDR3 DNA reads TGTGCCAGCAGTCTGCTGGGAGTCTACACCTTC. Amino acids: CASSLLGVYTF. Complete variable domain (other parts from reference TRBV7-9 and TRBJ1-2): DTGVSQNPRHKITKRGQNVTFRCDPISEHNRLYWYRQTLGQGPEFLTYFQNEAQLEKSRLLSDRFSAERPKGSFSTLEIQRTEQGDSAMYLCASSLLGVYTFGSGTRLTVV.

The rearrangement uses TRBV6-1 and TRBJ2-7; the D gene is possibly TRBD1 (5 bases). The germline gives CDR1 MNHNS, CDR2 SASEGT. Trimming removed 1 base at V and 1 base at J, with 8 bases between. The CDR3 contains 14 residues. The CDR3 DNA sequence: TGTGCCAGCAGTGAAGGACAGTTTTCCTACGAGCAGTACTTC. Translating gives CASSEGQFSYEQYF.

Only a few counts were recorded for this clonotype. V usage is TRBV6-2 or TRBV6-3 and J usage is TRBJ1-1; D gene unclear. CDR1 is MNHEY, CDR2 SVGEGT, per germline. The CDR3 is 14 amino acids. The V end lost 4 bases, the J end lost 1 base, and 10 bases lay between the germline ends. The CDR3 spells CASSSDNRNTEAFF. The CDR3 nucleotides are TGTGCCAGCAGTTCAGATAACAGGAACACTGAAGCTTTCTTT.

The V gene is TRBV20-1, the J gene TRBJ2-1; perhaps TRBD2 as D (6 bases). The CDR3 loop spans 15 amino acids. The germline CDR1 and CDR2 sequences are DFQATT and SNEGSKA (reference sequence). V lost 0 bases, J lost 5 bases, and 14 bases lay in between. CDR3 in DNA: TGCAGTGCTAGAGAGCCGGGACTGCCAGACAATGAGCAGTTCTTC. It encodes CSAREPGLPDNEQFF.

This clonotype showed up just a few times. The chain uses TRBV7-2 and TRBJ1-2; 8 nucleotides agree with TRBD1. The V gene's germline CDR1 is SGHTA and CDR2 FQGNSA. The junction had 18 bases not matched to a gene; V was cut back by 5 bases and J by 4 bases. The CDR3 runs 18 residues. The CDR3 DNA reads TGTGCCAGCAGCCCGTCGAAGTATACCAGGGGGCAGAGCTATGGCTACACCTTC. It specifies CASSPSKYTRGQSYGYTF.